The 31 T cell receptor beta chains reported below all come from one sample, sequenced in a study of T cells expressing NK-cell markers. TCRdb processed the 5' RACE reads again and assigns one entry to each CDR3 protein, with no DNA. The table lists approximately 440,000 distinct CDR3 sequences. Sequencing input: blood T cells: a sorted CD56 or NKG2C T cell subset, CD4+ or CD8+ T cells, or bulk PBMC T cells (not recorded which). These receptors were collected from a woman aged 50 to 60 in good health.

V and J are TRBV12-5 and TRBJ2-2; the TCRdb call, TRBD1, lacks DNA for checking. Germline CDR1 reads LGHNT; CDR2 reads FRNRAP. CDR3 size: 16 residues. This CDR3 reads CASGHPAGVNTGELFF.

The V and J genes are TRBV12-3 or TRBV12-4 and TRBJ2-7; the D call from TCRdb, TRBD2, cannot be confirmed without DNA. This CDR3 region has 14 residues. The CDR3 reads CASSSWKTSSEQYF.

The chain is built from TRBV29-1 and TRBJ1-1; TCRdb lists TRBD1, though no DNA is available to test this call. There are 13 residues in the CDR3. The germline CDR1 and CDR2 sequences are SQVTM and ANQGSEA. The CDR3 sequence is CSVGKGVNTEAFF.

The J gene is TRBJ2-7, the V gene TRBV12-5; lacking DNA, the TRBD2 call made by TCRdb goes unchecked. Per the germline V gene, CDR1 is LGHNT and CDR2 is FRNRAP. The CDR3 spans 17 residues. CDR3 amino acids: CASGLLLAGGPHSEQYF.

The chain employs TRBV10-3 and TRBJ2-2. Germline V gives CDR1 ENHRY, CDR2 SYGVKD. CDR3 size: 15 residues. CDR3 loop: CAISELRKNTGELFF.

CDR3 loop: CASSLDLLGNIQYF. The chain has TRBV7-2 and TRBJ2-4; there is no DNA to check the TCRdb D call of TRBD2. The CDR3 is 14 residues long. Germline assignment: CDR1 SGHTA and CDR2 FQGNSA.

The J gene is TRBJ2-4, the V gene TRBV6-1; TCRdb gives TRBD1 as the D gene, but with no DNA this cannot be confirmed. Germline CDR1 MNHNS, CDR2 SASEGT. The CDR3 has 14 residues. Here the CDR3 reads CASSAGGGTNIQYF.

The chain uses TRBV11-2 and TRBJ2-2; TCRdb's D gene call, TRBD2, goes unchecked for lack of DNA. From germline, CDR1 is SGHAT and CDR2 FQNNGV. The CDR3 sequence is 18 residues long. This CDR3 reads CASRKWGGRLRATGELFF.

The chain carries TRBV5-1 and TRBJ1-1; the D call of TRBD1 rests on TCRdb alone, since no DNA is present to check it. The CDR3 consists of 17 residues. The germline V gene has CDR1 SGHRS and CDR2 YFSETQ. Here the CDR3 reads CASSPFLGQGGFTEAFF.

V usage is TRBV4-1 and J usage is TRBJ1-4; with no DNA, the TCRdb D assignment of TRBD1 cannot be verified. CDR3 length: 14 amino acids. The germline gives CDR1 MGHRA, CDR2 YSYEKL. CDR3 in amino acids: CASSQGRGNEKLFF.

The chain combines TRBV12-3 or TRBV12-4 with TRBJ1-2. The CDR3 consists of 14 residues. The CDR3 reads CASSQRHPFYGYTF.

The chain employs TRBV28 and TRBJ2-1. This CDR3 has 14 amino acids. Germline CDR1 is MDHEN and CDR2 is SYDVKM. The CDR3 here is CASSLVQKYNEQFF.

The CDR3 protein is CSARGPNSGSRNEQFF. The chain has TRBV20-1 and TRBJ2-1; without DNA, the TCRdb call of TRBD2 cannot be checked. Germline assignment: CDR1 DFQATT and CDR2 SNEGSKA (reference sequence). This CDR3 region has 16 residues.

The rearrangement uses TRBV6-6 and TRBJ2-1; the D call of TRBD2 rests on TCRdb alone, since no DNA is present to check it. The V gene's germline CDR1 is MNHNY and CDR2 SVGAGI (reference sequence). The CDR3 contains 14 residues. The CDR3: CASRTAGGGNEQFF.

The J gene is TRBJ2-5, the V gene TRBV20-1; TCRdb designates TRBD2, a call that cannot be tested without DNA. The germline V gene encodes CDR1 DFQATT and CDR2 SNEGSKA (reference sequence). The CDR3 is made up of 15 amino acids. This chain's CDR3 is CSAMGLADLQETQYF.

The chain has TRBV5-1 and TRBJ1-1; TCRdb proposes TRBD1, but this gene call is untestable without DNA. Germline loops: CDR1 SGHRS, CDR2 YFSETQ. The CDR3 extends over 14 amino acids. CDR3 loop: CASSLGQGATEAFF. The whole variable domain, remainder taken from reference TRBV5-1 and TRBJ1-1, is KAGVTQTPRYLIKTRGQQVTLSCSPISGHRSVSWYQQTPGQGLQFLFEYFSETQRNKGNFPGRFSGRQFSNSRSEMNVSTLELGDSALYLCASSLGQGATEAFFGQGTRLTVV.

V and J are TRBV24-1 and TRBJ2-1. CDR1 is KGHDR, CDR2 SFDVKD, per germline. There are 12 residues in the CDR3. CDR3 region: CATSDPEAEQFF.

The chain uses TRBV20-1 and TRBJ1-5; TCRdb's D gene call, TRBD1, goes unchecked for lack of DNA. Germline CDR1 is DFQATT and CDR2 is SNEGSKA (reference sequence). The CDR3 covers 14 residues. The CDR3 spells CSAQSTRGNQPQHF.

The chain recombines TRBV9 with TRBJ2-3; TCRdb calls TRBD2, which cannot be checked without DNA. The germline V gene encodes CDR1 SGDLS and CDR2 YYNGEE. The CDR3 consists of 15 residues. CDR3 loop: CASSVVSSGTDTQYF. The variable domain in full, with the rest retrieved from reference TRBV9 and TRBJ2-3, is DSGVTQTPKHLITATGQRVTLRCSPRSGDLSVYWYQQSLDQGLQFLIQYYNGEERAKGNILERFSAQQFPDLHSELNLSSLELGDSALYFCASSVVSSGTDTQYFGPGTRLTVL.

The chain links TRBV11-2 to TRBJ2-1; TCRdb's assignment of TRBD2 cannot be checked, as there is no DNA. The germline V gene has CDR1 SGHAT and CDR2 FQNNGV. The length of the CDR3 is 15 residues. The CDR3: CASRGGGLTYNEQFF. Together with reference TRBV11-2 and TRBJ2-1, the CDR3 gives the full variable domain: EAGVAQSPRYKIIEKRQSVAFWCNPISGHATLYWYQQILGQGPKLLIQFQNNGVVDDSQLPKDRFSAERLKGVDSTLKIQPAKLEDSAVYLCASRGGGLTYNEQFFGPGTRLTVL.

The chain uses TRBV12-3 or TRBV12-4 and TRBJ1-5; TCRdb's assignment of TRBD1 cannot be checked, as there is no DNA. The CDR3 has 14 residues. The chain's CDR3 is CASMVGGFNQPQHF.

The V call is TRBV6-6, the J call TRBJ2-2. Germline lookup yields CDR1 MNHNY and CDR2 SVGAGI (reference sequence). The CDR3 contains 14 residues. This CDR3 reads CASKGAANTGELFF.

The CDR3 spells CASSLRRDTSNTGELFF. The chain carries TRBV7-8 and TRBJ2-2; the D call from TCRdb, TRBD1, cannot be confirmed without DNA. The CDR3 covers 17 residues. Germline V CDR1 and CDR2: SGHVS, FQNEAQ.

The chain has TRBV5-1 and TRBJ2-3. This CDR3 has 15 amino acids. The germline V gene has CDR1 SGHRS and CDR2 YFSETQ. CDR3 residues: CASRGTEFSTDTQYF. The full variable domain, in which reference TRBV5-1 and TRBJ2-3 provide the parts outside the CDR3, is KAGVTQTPRYLIKTRGQQVTLSCSPISGHRSVSWYQQTPGQGLQFLFEYFSETQRNKGNFPGRFSGRQFSNSRSEMNVSTLELGDSALYLCASRGTEFSTDTQYFGPGTRLTVL.

V gene TRBV28 combines with J gene TRBJ1-1. Germline CDR1 MDHEN, CDR2 SYDVKM. This CDR3 has 13 residues. The CDR3 spells CASSSGLEQLAFF.

This chain links TRBV15 with TRBJ2-3; with no DNA, the TCRdb D assignment of TRBD1 cannot be verified. The CDR3 covers 15 residues. The germline CDR1 and CDR2 sequences are LNHNV and YYDKDF (reference sequence). CDR3 loop: CATSRSPEGWDTQYF.

The gene calls are TRBV2 and TRBJ1-3. This CDR3 is built from 16 residues. The germline CDR1 and CDR2 sequences are SNHLY and FYNNEI. CDR3 protein: CASSERVTSLGNTIYF.

The chain employs TRBV27 and TRBJ2-3; TCRdb returns TRBD2, unconfirmable since there is no DNA. Germline V gene sequence: CDR1 MNHEY, CDR2 SMNVEV (reference sequence). The CDR3 contains 17 residues. CDR3 in amino acids: CASSFFGAGGFTDTQYF.

The chain recombines TRBV7-9 with TRBJ2-7; the D call of TRBD1 rests on TCRdb alone, since no DNA is present to check it. This CDR3 spans 15 amino acids. Germline V gene lookup returns CDR1 SEHNR and CDR2 FQNEAQ (reference sequence). CDR3: CASSRGTGQTYEQYF.

The CDR3 spells CASSYSKGFEAFF. The chain carries TRBV6-5 and TRBJ1-1. Germline CDR1 is MNHEY and CDR2 is SVGAGI. The CDR3 runs 13 residues.

This rearrangement joins TRBV10-3 to TRBJ2-2; with no DNA, the TCRdb D assignment of TRBD2 cannot be verified. Germline V gene data show CDR1 as ENHRY and CDR2 as SYGVKD. CDR3 length equals 14 residues. The CDR3 protein is CAISGTSLTGELFF.